This T cell receptor beta chain was found in a study of CD4 T cells in relation to SARS-CoV-2 and coronaviruses. CD4+ T cells from unexposed donors were obtained before the COVID-19 pandemic (2011-2018). CD4+ T cells were isolated from the cells after around 9 days of culture. Sequencing was performed with immunoSEQ multiplex PCR; in TCRdb, only in-frame clones are kept and a portion is missing. In the table there are 31,000 or so clones, roughly 70% of which are singletons. Germline values: CDR1 LGHDT, CDR2 YNNKEL (reference sequence). V was cut by 4 bases and J by 8 bases, with 9 bases left in between. The CDR3 consists of 13 residues. Turning to this clone: Its antigen is as yet unknown.

The chain is built from TRBV3-1 (or the pseudogene TRBV3-2) and TRBJ1-6; D is ambiguous. The TCR originated in a human donor in good health. Input material: CD4+ T cells from PBMCs, cultured in vitro. Written as DNA, the CDR3 is TGTGCCAGCAGCCCCCGTGGGGATTCACCCCTCCACTTT. Its translation: CASSPRGDSPLHF.